This TCR beta chain emerged from a study of OX40 agonist ivuxolimab in advanced cancers. Study-wide context: An agonistic human IgG2 monoclonal antibody against OX40 (CD134) was given. The dose-escalation group included hepatocellular carcinoma, melanoma, renal cell carcinoma and head and neck cancer.

The CDR3 extends over 13 amino acids. V was trimmed by 5 bases and J by 5 bases, leaving 12 bases between them. CDR1 and CDR2 from the germline V gene are MNHNY and SVGAGI (reference sequence). Clones were sequenced by immunoSEQ multiplex PCR, and TCRdb holds only the in-frame ones, with some missing. The sample has more than 75,000 clones, more than 80% seen once. With autoimmune disease history or systemic immunosuppression, patients were excluded. The sample in question was CD4+ or CD8+ T cells sorted from blood, obtained in a trial of the OX40 agonist ivuxolimab. The rearrangement links TRBV6-6 to TRBJ1-2, with D perhaps TRBD1 (5 bases). The sequence came from an adult with an advanced solid tumor such as melanoma, head and neck, liver or kidney cancer. The CDR3 loop is CASSLGVAYGYTF. CDR3 nucleotides: TGTGCCAGCAGTCTAGGGGTAGCGTATGGCTACACCTTC.